This entry lists 12 T cell receptor beta chains sequenced from one sample in a study of OX40 agonist ivuxolimab in advanced cancers. Sequencing used immunoSEQ multiplex PCR; TCRdb keeps in-frame clones, though not all of them. The profile shows approximately 23,000 clones, 86% of them singletons. The specimen comprised CD4+ or CD8+ T cells sorted from blood, sampled in a trial of the OX40 agonist ivuxolimab. The receptors come from an adult with an advanced solid tumor such as melanoma, head and neck, liver or kidney cancer.

This chain joins TRBV7-6 and TRBJ2-3; 10 bases line up with TRBD2. This CDR3 contains 16 residues. Germline V gene sequence: CDR1 SGHVS, CDR2 FNYEAQ. Unmatched junction bases numbered 7, after V lost 2 bases and J lost 5 bases. The CDR3 spells CASSLTSGVRGDTQYF. CDR3 DNA sequence: TGTGCCAGCAGCTTAACTAGCGGGGTTCGGGGAGATACGCAGTATTTT.

The chain has TRBV7-8 and TRBJ2-3, with D hard to call. The V gene lost 2 bases and the J gene lost 3 bases, with 12 bases spanning the gap. The CDR3 extends over 15 amino acids. Germline CDR1 and CDR2: SGHVS and FQNEAQ. The CDR3 loop is CASSLRRLRTDTQYF. CDR3 coding DNA: TGTGCCAGCAGCTTACGGAGACTGAGGACAGATACGCAGTATTTT.

The V and J genes are TRBV2 and TRBJ1-3, with D uncertain. CDR1 and CDR2 from the germline V gene are SNHLY and FYNNEI. V was clipped by 4 bases and J by 1 base, with 11 bases between them. This CDR3 comprises 15 residues. DNA for the CDR3: TGTGCCAGCAGTGGCCTCCCGGTTTCTGGAAACACCATATATTTT. As protein: CASSGLPVSGNTIYF.

V gene TRBV9 combines with J gene TRBJ2-7; TRBD1 aligns across 9 bases. The CDR3 has 13 amino acids. V lost 4 bases to trimming and J lost 4 bases; unmatched junction nucleotides: 3. Germline loops: CDR1 SGDLS, CDR2 YYNGEE. Here the CDR3 DNA reads TGTGCCAGCAGCCATGGACAGGGGTACGAGCAGTACTTC. Translating gives CASSHGQGYEQYF.

J is TRBJ2-1 and V is TRBV6-5; possible D gene TRBD2, 6 bases. Germline CDR1 and CDR2: MNHEY and SVGAGI. CDR3 length: 15 amino acids. V gave up 0 bases and J gave up 8 bases, with 14 bases separating them. The CDR3 here is CASSYSGVGGDEQFF. The CDR3, as DNA: TGTGCCAGCAGTTACTCCGGGGTAGGAGGGGATGAGCAGTTCTTC.

CDR3: CASSEGRTSSYNEQFF. In nucleotides, the CDR3 is TGTGCCAGCAGTGAAGGTAGGACTAGCTCCTACAATGAGCAGTTCTTC. V is TRBV2 and J is TRBJ2-1, with TRBD2 matching over 7 bases. Germline trimming cut 1 base from V and 0 bases from J; bases unmatched to any gene: 3. Germline CDR1 SNHLY, CDR2 FYNNEI. This CDR3 is built from 16 residues.

The V and J genes are TRBV7-6 and TRBJ2-1, with TRBD2 matching over 12 bases. Germline V gene data show CDR1 as SGHVS and CDR2 as FNYEAQ. CDR3 length: 16 amino acids. After removal of 0 bases from V and 7 bases from J, the junction contained 4 bases not matched to a gene. This chain's CDR3 is CASSLALAGGRNEQFF. The CDR3 DNA is TGTGCCAGCAGCTTAGCTCTAGCGGGAGGGCGGAATGAGCAGTTCTTC.

The gene calls are TRBV21-1 and TRBJ2-1; the table names TRBD2, a call not compared with the DNA. TRBV21-1 represents a pseudogene. The CDR3 contains 14 residues. CDR3 nucleotide sequence: TGTGCCAGCAGCTGTGGGGGGTCCTACAATGAGCAGTTCTTC. Its translation is CASSCGGSYNEQFF.

The chain couples TRBV12-5 to TRBJ1-2; D possibly corresponds to TRBD1 (5 bases). Trimming removed 5 bases from V and 3 bases from J, with 10 bases in between. Looked up from germline, CDR1 is LGHNT and CDR2 is FRNRAP. The CDR3 extends over 13 amino acids. CDR3 sequence reads: CASGIGTDYGYTF. The CDR3 DNA sequence: TGTGCTAGTGGTATTGGGACGGACTATGGCTACACCTTC.

This sequence joins TRBV19 and TRBJ2-7; maybe TRBD2 (6 bases). There are 17 residues in the CDR3. Germline V gene sequence: CDR1 LNHDA, CDR2 SQIVND (reference sequence). The V and J ends lost 0 bases and 1 base respectively, with 16 bases between them. This CDR3 is CASSIEGGPYLSYEQYF. The CDR3 DNA sequence: TGTGCCAGTAGTATAGAAGGAGGGCCTTATTTGTCCTACGAGCAGTACTTC.

This clone was seen only once. The rearrangement joins TRBV6-6 to TRBJ1-1; no firm D call. The CDR3 is 14 amino acids. V was trimmed by 0 bases and J by 7 bases, leaving 12 bases between them. The V gene's germline CDR1 is MNHNY and CDR2 SVGAGI (reference sequence). CDR3 nucleotide sequence: TGTGCCAGCAGTTACTCGATAGGACGTCTTGAAGCTTTCTTT. Protein sequence: CASSYSIGRLEAFF.

The chain links TRBV30 to TRBJ2-1; TRBD2 aligns across 7 bases. The CDR3 is 14 residues long. Trimming at V came to 4 bases and at J to 10 bases, leaving 13 bases not matched to a gene. CDR1 and CDR2 from the germline V gene are GTSNPN and SVGIG (reference sequence). CDR3 nucleotide sequence: TGTGCCTGGACCTGGTTGAGCGGGGACGCAGAGCAGTTCTTC. Translated: CAWTWLSGDAEQFF.